This T cell receptor (beta chain) was documented in a study of T-cell memory formation after mild COVID-19. This clonotype was picked up many times. TCRdb redid the calling of the 5' RACE reads with MiXCR, one entry per CDR3 protein. The sample records some 13,000 distinct CDR3 sequences, more than 10% being singletons. The sample taken for sequencing was PBMCs or a T cell subset sorted from them (not recorded which). This TCR came from an adult woman who had mild COVID-19 (a few samples of this study predate the infection). Cell type and time point are not known.

The CDR3 DNA reads TGTGCCAGCAGCCAAGAAAGGAAGGGCCCTCCAAGCATTCAGTACTTC. Protein product: CASSQERKGPPSIQYF. The chain joins TRBV3-1 to TRBJ2-4; D is unclear. CDR3 length equals 16 residues. Trimming stripped 0 bases from V and 9 bases from J, with 18 bases between. CDR1 and CDR2 (germline): LGHDT, YNNKEL (reference sequence).